Sequencing of this T cell receptor beta chain was carried out in a study of shared clonotypes between healthy human individuals. Study summary: Each donor contributed plates that comprised three CD4 naive, three CD4 memory, two CD8 naive and one CD8 memory. Whole-study results and caveats: For naive CD4 cells, 4.5% to 6.5% of clonotypes were shared across several donors.

Original handling: ImmunoSEQ yielded junction-only sequences lacking quality scores, so filtering differed. Method: immunoSEQ multiplex PCR; TCRdb's copy keeps in-frame clones and lacks some. V and J calls and clone size come straight from that table; D and trimming were deduced from the DNA. The repertoire includes under 1,100,000 clones, roughly 80% of them detected once, and less than 1.5% sits in the top ten. This CDR3 spans 14 amino acids. Trimming left V 1 base short and J 4 bases short, with 10 bases between. Germline-derived CDR1 and CDR2 are SGHAT and FQNNGV. Remarks on this clone: Its antigen is undetermined.

CD45RA+ naive and CD45RA-negative memory subsets were separated from CD4+ cells. Sequenced: memory CD4+ T cells sorted from blood. The subset here: CD45RA-negative fraction. The TCR comes from a man between 18 and 29 years old in good health. V usage is TRBV11-2 and J usage is TRBJ2-5; no clear D. The chain's CDR3 is CASSLGKVGETQYF. CDR3 nucleotides: TGTGCCAGCAGCTTAGGAAAGGTCGGAGAGACCCAGTACTTC.